This entry lists 8 T cell receptor beta chains sequenced from one sample in a study of cytomegalovirus exposure and HLA in healthy donors. The primer mix had 60 Vbeta and 13 Jbeta primers. This table comes from immunoSEQ multiplex PCR, and its TCRdb copy is limited to in-frame clones, with some not included. The sample lists about 150,000 clones; approximately 73% were seen once. Sequenced: PBMCs. The origin of the receptors is a woman aged 18-29 years in good health and CMV-seronegative.

The chain couples TRBV12-5 to TRBJ1-3; D might be TRBD1 (6 bases). This CDR3 is built from 16 residues. The germline V gene encodes CDR1 LGHNT and CDR2 FRNRAP. Between the trimmed V and J ends, which lost 6 bases and 0 bases, there was a span of 15 bases. CDR3 in amino acids: CASGPRGGLSGNTIYF. Here the CDR3 DNA reads TGTGCTAGTGGCCCTAGGGGGGGACTCTCTGGAAACACCATATATTTT.

This chain joins TRBV6-1 and TRBJ2-7, with 13 bases matching TRBD2. Germline trimming cut 5 bases from V and 7 bases from J; bases unmatched to any gene: 8. Per the germline V gene, CDR1 is MNHNS and CDR2 is SASEGT. The CDR3 spans 15 residues. CDR3 residues: CASSSGLAGDREQYV. The CDR3 DNA reads as TGTGCCAGCAGTTCCGGACTAGCGGGAGATCGGGAGCAGTACGTC.

This sequence joins TRBV11-3 and TRBJ2-1; 11 bases map to TRBD2. The germline V gene has CDR1 SGHNT and CDR2 YENEEA. The CDR3 is 20 amino acids. The V and J ends lost 5 bases and 4 bases, in that order; junction bases with no gene match: 19. The CDR3 bases are TGTGCCAGCAGCCCGGAGGGTAGAAGGACTAGCGGGCGGGATTACAATGAGCAGTTCTTC. It yields the protein CASSPEGRRTSGRDYNEQFF.

This clone was observed a handful of times. The V and J genes are TRBV5-6 and TRBJ2-6; possible D gene TRBD1, 5 bases. The germline V gene has CDR1 SGHDT and CDR2 YYEEEE. Between the trimmed V and J ends, which lost 4 bases and 4 bases, there was a span of 15 bases. The CDR3 sequence is 16 residues long. The CDR3 sequence: CASSPPGFSGANVLTF. In DNA, the CDR3 is TGTGCCAGCAGCCCCCCAGGGTTCTCCGGGGCCAACGTCCTGACTTTC.

The chain employs TRBV2 and TRBJ2-7; tentatively, D is TRBD1 (6 bases). The CDR3 extends over 16 amino acids. The ends were cut back, 0 bases at V and 1 base at J, with 13 bases in the middle. Germline V gives CDR1 SNHLY, CDR2 FYNNEI. This CDR3 is CASSEAGDISSYEQYV. The CDR3 region has the DNA TGTGCCAGCAGTGAAGCAGGGGACATATCATCCTACGAGCAGTACGTC.

This clone has a single count. The chain is built from TRBV19 and TRBJ1-3; 12 positions agree with TRBD1. Unmatched junction bases numbered 8, after V lost 1 base and J lost 4 bases. Germline CDR1 LNHDA, CDR2 SQIVND (reference sequence). CDR3 size: 18 residues. CDR3 amino acids: CASSIGPGTGGSGNTIYF. The CDR3 DNA follows: TGTGCCAGTAGTATAGGCCCCGGGACAGGGGGCTCCGGAAACACCATATATTTT.

The chain is built from TRBV9 and TRBJ1-5, with 8 positions matching TRBD1. The CDR3 contains 16 residues. The ends lost 6 bases at V and 0 bases at J; junction bases unmatched: 8. Germline CDR1 and CDR2: SGDLS and YYNGEE. The CDR3 reads CASNPGGPPSNQPQHF. In DNA form, the CDR3 reads TGTGCCAGCAATCCAGGGGGCCCTCCTAGCAATCAGCCCCAGCATTTT.

The J gene is TRBJ2-1, the V gene TRBV28, with D uncertain. The germline V and J ends were trimmed by 3 bases and 4 bases, with 4 bases remaining between them. This CDR3 region has 12 residues. The V gene's germline CDR1 is MDHEN and CDR2 SYDVKM. DNA for the CDR3: TGTGCCAGCAGTTTCAATTACAATGAGCAGTTCTTC. Amino acid sequence: CASSFNYNEQFF.